This record covers a single T cell receptor (beta chain). Antigen specificity is unknown. As it was prepared, the TCRbeta library received unique molecular identifiers. A single record per CDR3 protein comes from TCRdb applying MiXCR to the PCR reads. Among 900,000 or so distinct CDR3 sequences listed, roughly 15% were seen once. This record comes from a study of T-cell reconstitution after alpha-beta-depleted transplantation in children. V lost 5 bases, J lost 6 bases, and 4 bases stayed unmatched. This CDR3 comprises 15 residues. The V gene's germline CDR1 is MNHEY and CDR2 SMNVEV (reference sequence). Study-wide points: Expanded clones from the graft, numbering several hundred, reportedly supplied alpha-beta T cells about two months after transplant. At the one-year point after transplant, T-cell counts and TCRbeta diversity were found to come mostly from T cells that had been newly produced. Some patients' high day-60 TCRbeta diversity was attributed to recipient cells surviving conditioning.

This TCR was sampled from a male patient younger than 18 who had a stem cell transplant for acute lymphoblastic leukemia, so the T cells may come from the graft donor. The chain couples TRBV27 to TRBJ2-1; TRBD2 matches 13 bases. Here the sequenced sample was PBMCs, mostly from graft donor cells, taken 360 days after TCRalphabeta/CD19-depleted stem cell transplant. The CDR3 sequence is CASSKLAGGANEQFF. The CDR3 DNA reads TGTGCCAGCAGTAAACTAGCGGGAGGGGCCAATGAGCAGTTCTTC.